This T cell receptor (beta chain) was sequenced for a study of molecular identifiers for immune sequencing clone quantification (dated by TCRdb to 2017 to 2018). As for the study more broadly: For a replicate experiment, RNA from approximately 20,000 or 98,000 naive CD8 T cells was divided into five aliquots, and four of the five aliquots were sequenced. CD8 T cells were used in a methods study to benchmark molecular-identifier clustering-based TCR repertoire sequencing (MIDCIRS) and TCR RNA copy counting. General findings and caveats noted by the study authors: Identical TCR molecules sharing a barcode could cause highly expanded clone sizes to be underestimated. Spiked-in Jurkat TCR RNA equivalent to a single cell was reported to be detectable even among approximately 1 million naive CD8 T cells. Without barcode sub-clustering, chimeric consensus sequences inflated TCR diversity; chimeras reached as high as 47%. In CMV-specific effector cells, over 97% of molecules were held by clones above 20 RNA copies, whereas under 1% of molecules were held by such clones in naive cells. The naive libraries included spiked-in Jurkat TCR RNA (roughly nine copies' worth), and this Jurkat TCR RNA is not part of the donor repertoire. Approximately 3 recovered TCR RNA copies per cell were obtained by modeling, versus around 9.8 by digital PCR, implying a capture efficiency of about 30%.

This clonotype appeared a few times. It has no known antigen specificity. No per-base quality is available; no much larger clone lies one base away. At the junction V is shortened by 7 bases and J by 2 bases, with 22 bases in between. Taken from the germline V gene, the CDR1 and CDR2 loops are SNHLY and FYNNEI. From cysteine to phenylalanine, the CDR3 is 17 amino acids long. The entry retains the CDR3 DNA only, 51 bases that are in frame from base 1. To prepare the library, PCR was applied. Sequenced on an Illumina HiSeq 4000. Bulk TCR libraries were generated as previously described, with the TCR primers listed in Table S5 used. The Qiagen AllPrep DNA/RNA kit was used to purify total RNA. Reads from multiple sequencing runs of the same library were pooled before analysis. In the authors' own workflow: Reads were retained only if an exact TCR constant sequence was present, and the retained reads were trimmed to 150 nt and grouped according to their 12-nt molecular barcodes. Within each barcode group, reads were sub-clustered at a 15% Levenshtein threshold, and quality-weighted consensus sequences were built per RNA molecule. Non-functional sequences were excluded, and lower-count sequences lying one edit away from another sequence were also excluded. On the basis of fitting two negative binomial distributions, barcode sub-clusters with fewer than 20% of the maximum read count were discarded. TCRdb reprocessed the public reads (quality trimming at Q25 with fastp, clone calling with MiXCR) and kept in-frame beta chains. Each CDR3 protein appears once, grouped with its most common genes and DNA. These V and J calls are TCRdb output, not the study's own analysis. This sample holds about 510,000 distinct CDR3 sequences; 20% to 25% were observed only once. The ten largest clones represent about 0.8% of the sample.

Libraries of naive CD8 T cells were built from anywhere between about 18,000 and 1,000,000 sorted cells, with 10%, 30% or 50% of the purified RNA used. On a BD FACSAria II, naive CD8 T cells were FACS-sorted as CD8+CD4-CCR7+CD45RA+ and collected into RLT Plus buffer. Detection sensitivity was tested by spiking Jurkat RNA equal to about eleven TCR copies' worth into samples containing roughly 17,000-1,100,000 naive CD8 T cells. CD8 T cells were enriched using RosetteSep CD8+ T Cell Enrichment Cocktail and Ficoll-Paque, and the enriched cells then underwent ACK red cell lysis. This clonotype originated in a human donor in good health. Some libraries in this study had Jurkat cell RNA spiked in. Material: naive CD8+ T cells from blood, with Jurkat cell RNA spiked in. The sample's cell subset or site, from its label and the paper: FACS-sorted CD8+CD4-CCR7+CD45RA+ naive T cells. Rearrangement joined TRBV2 to TRBJ2-3; the D gene is perhaps TRBD1 or TRBD2, as each covers 6 bases. The DNA sequence is given as TGTGCCAGCATGGGTTCCGGGGGCCACACTCTCACAGATACGCAGTATTTT. The translation is CASMGSGGHTLTDTQYF. With all but the CDR3 taken from the reference TRBV2 and TRBJ2-3 genes, the full variable domain is: EPEVTQTPSHQVTQMGQEVILRCVPISNHLYFYWYRQILGQKVEFLVSFYNNEISEKSEIFDDQFSVERPDGSNFTLKIRSTKLEDSAMYFCASMGSGGHTLTDTQYFGPGTRLTVL.